Below, 14 T cell receptor beta chains from the same sample are listed, as sequenced in a study of cytomegalovirus exposure and HLA in healthy donors. Libraries were prepared by immunoSEQ multiplex PCR; TCRdb keeps only in-frame clonotypes and omits some of them. Counted here are around 180,000 clones, about 84% occurring once; the ten biggest clones make up roughly 1.5%. Sample: PBMCs. Receptors originate from a woman under 30 in good health and CMV-seronegative.

This clone occurred once. CDR3 nucleotide sequence: TGTGCCATCAGTGCGGGACAGGGATATGGCTACACCTTC. Translation: CAISAGQGYGYTF. The rearrangement links TRBV10-3 to TRBJ1-2, with 9 bases identical to TRBD1. CDR3 length equals 13 residues. The V gene end was trimmed by 4 bases and the J gene end by 5 bases; junction bases not matched to a gene: 2. Germline CDR1 is ENHRY and CDR2 is SYGVKD.

The CDR3 here is CASSLSVNTEAFF. CDR3 bases: TGCGCCAGCAGCTTGTCAGTCAACACTGAAGCTTTCTTT. This rearrangement joins TRBV5-1 to TRBJ1-1; D is uncertain. Germline CDR1 is SGHRS and CDR2 is YFSETQ. V lost 1 base and J lost 2, with 6 bases in between. This CDR3 has 13 residues. Full variable domain (rest looked up from reference TRBV5-1 and TRBJ1-1): KAGVTQTPRYLIKTRGQQVTLSCSPISGHRSVSWYQQTPGQGLQFLFEYFSETQRNKGNFPGRFSGRQFSNSRSEMNVSTLELGDSALYLCASSLSVNTEAFFGQGTRLTVV.

The V call is TRBV4-1, the J call TRBJ2-7, with 11 nucleotides matching TRBD2. The CDR3 runs 15 residues. V lost 4 bases and J lost 5; bases outside the gene matches: 7. Germline CDR1 and CDR2: MGHRA and YSYEKL. CDR3 nucleotide sequence: TGCGCCAGCAGCCGGCCTAGCGGGGGGCTAGACGAGCAGTACTTC. Amino acids: CASSRPSGGLDEQYF.

The table lists this clone with a few counts. The chain recombines TRBV27 with TRBJ1-1; tentatively, D is TRBD1 (6 bases). V gave up 3 bases and J gave up 4 bases, with 9 bases separating them. The CDR3 is 13 amino acids. Looked up from germline, CDR1 is MNHEY and CDR2 is SMNVEV (reference sequence). In DNA form, the CDR3 reads TGTGCCAGCAGTTTCAGAGGGGGCACTGAAGCTTTCTTT. Amino acid sequence: CASSFRGGTEAFF.

The chain recombines TRBV19 with TRBJ2-5, with 10 bases matching TRBD1. The CDR3 runs to 15 residues. V shed 7 bases, J shed 5 bases, and the junction held 10 bases outside the gene matches. The germline gives CDR1 LNHDA, CDR2 SQIVND (reference sequence). DNA of the CDR3: TGTGCCAGTATGCCCCGGACAGGGGGTGGGGAGACCCAGTACTTC. Translation gives CASMPRTGGGETQYF.

V is TRBV30 and J is TRBJ2-7; D gene unclear. CDR1 GTSNPN and CDR2 SVGIG come from the germline V gene (reference sequence). Trimming stripped 5 bases from V and 3 bases from J, with 11 bases between. This CDR3 has 12 residues. This CDR3 reads CAWSARSYEQYF. CDR3 coding DNA: TGTGCCTGGTCGGCACGGAGCTACGAGCAGTACTTC.

The chain has TRBV28 and TRBJ1-5; 7 nucleotides agree with TRBD1. Trimming cost V 5 bases and J 5 bases; bases outside gene matches: 9. The CDR3 sequence is 15 residues long. Per the germline V gene, CDR1 is MDHEN and CDR2 is SYDVKM. The CDR3 DNA reads TGTGCCAGCAGTCTCCCGACAGGGAGGTATCAGCCCCAGCATTTT. Translated, it gives CASSLPTGRYQPQHF.

V is TRBV11-2 and J is TRBJ1-2, with D perhaps TRBD1 (6 bases). The CDR3 runs to 19 residues. From germline, CDR1 is SGHAT and CDR2 FQNNGV. Trimming removed 5 bases from V and 7 bases from J, with 32 bases in between. In DNA form, the CDR3 reads TGTGCCAGCAGCCCCCGCGTAGGTAACCCGGACAGTTCGTATTCTGGCTACACCTTC. It is translated as CASSPRVGNPDSSYSGYTF.

The rearrangement joins TRBV4-1 to TRBJ2-3; TRBD2 agrees at 15 bases. The CDR3 contains 18 residues. V shed 4 bases and J 5 bases; nucleotides not matched to a gene: 10. Germline V CDR1 and CDR2: MGHRA, YSYEKL. CDR3 in amino acids: CASSPSRTSGGDRDTQYF. The CDR3 DNA reads TGCGCCAGCAGCCCCTCCCGGACTAGCGGGGGGGATAGAGATACGCAGTATTTT.

V is TRBV10-3 and J is TRBJ2-6, with D possibly matching TRBD1 (5 bases). V shed 10 bases and J shed 2 bases, with 18 bases lying between them. Germline V CDR1 and CDR2: ENHRY, SYGVKD. The length of the CDR3 is 16 residues. The CDR3 bases are TGTGCCACTGAGTCCAGGCAGGGCCCTGGGGCCAACGTCCTGACTTTC. Residues: CATESRQGPGANVLTF.

The rearrangement joins TRBV10-2 to TRBJ2-3; TRBD2 matches at 11 bases. Germline values: CDR1 WSHSY, CDR2 SAAADI. The CDR3 has 16 residues. The junction had 6 bases not matched to a gene; V was cut back by 5 bases and J by 2 bases. CDR3 nucleotides: TGCGCCAGCAGTACCGGGACTAGCGGAGTCACAGATACGCAGTATTTT. This sequence encodes CASSTGTSGVTDTQYF.

V gene TRBV5-4 combines with J gene TRBJ2-2; the match to TRBD2 covers 7 bases. Germline CDR1 reads SGHNT; CDR2 reads YYREEE (reference sequence). J lost 0 bases, V lost 8 bases, and 7 bases had no gene match. This CDR3 contains 15 residues. The CDR3: CASVKAGANTGELFF. DNA of the CDR3: TGTGCCAGTGTCAAGGCGGGGGCGAACACCGGGGAGCTGTTTTTT.

This clone is a singleton in its sample. This chain links TRBV7-8 with TRBJ1-2; D possibly corresponds to TRBD1 (6 bases). Germline CDR1 reads SGHVS; CDR2 reads FQNEAQ. The CDR3 consists of 14 residues. Trimming pared 1 base from V and 0 bases from J, leaving 6 bases between. CDR3 bases: TGTGCCAGCAGCTTAGACAGGGCTAACTATGGCTACACCTTC. It is translated as CASSLDRANYGYTF.

For this clone: A read error may produce the germline difference seen at one junction end. The DNA of the CDR3 is TGTGCCAGCAGGGAAGGGGGACAGGGACATGAGCAGTTCTTC. It yields the protein CASREGGQGHEQFF. The chain employs TRBV6-1 and TRBJ2-1, with TRBD1 identical over 9 bases. Germline V gene data show CDR1 as MNHNS and CDR2 as SASEGT. CDR3 length: 14 residues.